The 21 T cell receptor beta chains presented below share a single source sample, sequenced in a study of early T cells in non-severe SARS-CoV-2 infection. TCRdb processed the 5' RACE reads anew with MiXCR; each CDR3 protein has one entry. Of about 50,000 distinct CDR3 sequences in the sample, more than 5.5% were seen once. The source material was whole blood, sampled at baseline. These receptors were collected from an adult who was a healthcare worker with PCR-confirmed SARS-CoV-2 infection or an uninfected control (not recorded which).

The chain has TRBV27 and TRBJ1-2; D is ambiguous. V was cut by 6 bases and J by 9 bases, with 23 bases left in between. This CDR3 is built from 15 residues. Germline V gene data show CDR1 as MNHEY and CDR2 as SMNVEV (reference sequence). CDR3 residues: CASSSGVRSTDSYTF. In nucleotides, the CDR3 is TGTGCCAGCAGCTCCGGCGTGAGAAGCACCGACAGCTACACCTTC.

The table lists this clonotype with many counts. The junction shows a germline mismatch at one end, possibly a read error. The V call is TRBV28, the J call TRBJ2-5; D possibly uses TRBD1 or TRBD2 (6 bases each). The CDR3 sequence is 15 residues long. Germline loops: CDR1 MDHEN, CDR2 SYDVKM. The CDR3 nucleotides are TGTGCCAGCAGTCTGGGGGGCGGGATCCAAGAGACCCGGTACTTC. Protein sequence: CASSLGGGIQETRYF.

The V and J genes are TRBV6-2 or TRBV6-3 and TRBJ2-2; D is unclear. Per germline, CDR1 MNHEY and CDR2 SVGEGT. The V end lost 0 bases, the J end lost 1 base, and 12 bases lay between the germline ends. The CDR3 contains 17 residues. The CDR3 sequence: CASSYSTDLVNTGELFF. The CDR3 DNA reads as TGTGCCAGCAGTTACTCGACGGACCTCGTGAACACCGGGGAGCTGTTTTTT.

By proportion, this clonotype is large (0.1 to 1%). CDR3 coding DNA: TGCAGTGCTAGAGATTGGGGCGGGGCGAACACCGGGGAGCTGTTTTTT. It codes for CSARDWGGANTGELFF. The J gene is TRBJ2-2, the V gene TRBV20-1; D possibly corresponds to TRBD2 (6 bases). V gave up 0 bases and J gave up 0 bases, with 11 bases separating them. The CDR3 extends over 16 amino acids. Germline-derived CDR1 and CDR2 are DFQATT and SNEGSKA (reference sequence).

The chain employs TRBV7-9 and TRBJ1-4; D unclear. V lost 0 bases and J lost 7, with 12 bases in between. The germline CDR1 and CDR2 sequences are SEHNR and FQNEAQ (reference sequence). This CDR3 is built from 15 residues. The CDR3 spells CASSLAFQVSEKLFF. The CDR3 DNA follows: TGTGCCAGCAGCTTAGCGTTCCAGGTCTCTGAAAAACTGTTTTTT.

The sample holds many counts of this clonotype. The V call is TRBV6-1, the J call TRBJ2-2; possibly TRBD1 for D (7 bases). CDR3 length: 16 amino acids. CDR1 and CDR2 (germline): MNHNS, SASEGT. V gave up 9 bases and J gave up 0 bases, with 17 bases separating them. As DNA, the CDR3 is TGTGCCAGTCCCTCGGAGGGGGCCTCGAACACCGGGGAGCTGTTTTTT. It translates to CASPSEGASNTGELFF.

CDR3 in DNA: TGTGCCAGCAGCCCTGGGGTAGCGGGAGCCCCCTACAATGAGCAGTTCTTC. It codes for CASSPGVAGAPYNEQFF. The V gene is TRBV11-2, the J gene TRBJ2-1; 9 bases map to TRBD2. The V gene end was trimmed by 5 bases and the J gene end by 2 bases; junction bases not matched to a gene: 10. CDR1 is SGHAT, CDR2 FQNNGV, per germline. The CDR3 has 17 amino acids.

This clonotype was picked up a small number of times. The V call is TRBV5-1, the J call TRBJ2-7; possibly TRBD1 for D (5 bases). The CDR3 sequence is 12 residues long. Germline V lookup: CDR1 SGHRS, CDR2 YFSETQ. Trimming removed 4 bases at V and 6 bases at J, with 11 bases between. CDR3: CASSITGVEQYF. CDR3 coding DNA: TGCGCCAGCAGCATCACAGGCGTCGAGCAGTACTTC.

Only a few counts were recorded for this clonotype. The J gene is TRBJ2-1, the V gene TRBV11-3, with 8 positions matching TRBD2. The CDR3 is made up of 15 amino acids. CDR1 is SGHNT, CDR2 YENEEA, per germline. J was trimmed by 7 bases and V by 4 bases; bases with no gene match: 9. The CDR3 is CASSSQAGAGNEQFF. The CDR3 nucleotides are TGTGCCAGCAGCTCCCAAGCGGGAGCGGGTAATGAGCAGTTCTTC.

This clonotype was counted many times. The V call is TRBV19, the J call TRBJ1-5; D is possibly TRBD1 (5 bases). The V and J ends lost 8 bases and 2 bases respectively, with 13 bases between them. The CDR3 runs 14 residues. Germline CDR1 is LNHDA and CDR2 is SQIVND (reference sequence). The CDR3 DNA follows: TGTGCCAGTGCCCAAGGGACGGGCAATCAGCCCCAGCATTTT. It is translated as CASAQGTGNQPQHF.

This clonotype was counted only a few times. This chain connects TRBV3-1 to TRBJ2-2; 10 bases are a match to TRBD2. The V segment lost 2 bases and the J segment 0 bases; nucleotides outside the gene matches: 0. The CDR3 totals 16 residues. Per germline, CDR1 LGHDT and CDR2 YNNKEL (reference sequence). The CDR3 DNA sequence: TGTGCCAGCAGCCAACTAGCGGGGGCGAACACCGGGGAGCTGTTTTTT. Residues: CASSQLAGANTGELFF.

This clonotype was counted a few times. The chain couples TRBV29-1 to TRBJ2-1; 10 nucleotides match TRBD1. V gave up 7 bases and J gave up 8 bases; unmatched junction bases: 5. The CDR3 extends over 12 amino acids. Germline CDR1 is SQVTM and CDR2 is ANQGSEA. CDR3 sequence reads: CSGDRGLDEQFF. The CDR3 nucleotides read TGCAGCGGCGACAGGGGGCTGGATGAGCAGTTCTTC.

This clonotype was seen many times. This chain links TRBV19 with TRBJ2-3, with unresolved D. Germline V gene lookup returns CDR1 LNHDA and CDR2 SQIVND (reference sequence). The CDR3 consists of 15 residues. V was trimmed by 5 bases and J by 0 bases, leaving 12 bases between them. For the CDR3, the DNA is TGTGCCAGTAGTGCGCAGACTCGGAGCACAGATACGCAGTATTTT. Translated: CASSAQTRSTDTQYF.

This clonotype showed up many times. The chain links TRBV20-1 to TRBJ2-2, with D maybe TRBD2 (5 bases). The CDR3 length is 14 residues. Germline CDR1 reads DFQATT; CDR2 reads SNEGSKA (reference sequence). The V gene lost 6 bases and the J gene lost 1 base, with 12 bases spanning the gap. The CDR3 DNA follows: TGCAGTGCCGCAGACTACGTGAACACCGGGGAGCTGTTTTTT. This sequence encodes CSAADYVNTGELFF.

There are a few counts of this clonotype. The genes are TRBV29-1 and TRBJ2-1; 7 bases fit TRBD2. Trimming removed 7 bases from V and 4 bases from J; junction bases left unmatched: 10. This CDR3 has 14 residues. Germline V gives CDR1 SQVTM, CDR2 ANQGSEA. In nucleotides, the CDR3 is TGCAGCGGGTTTGGGGCTAGCGGATACAATGAGCAGTTCTTC. Encoded protein: CSGFGASGYNEQFF.

This clonotype was counted many times. The rearrangement links TRBV28 to TRBJ1-2; D not certain. Germline loops: CDR1 MDHEN, CDR2 SYDVKM. CDR3 length equals 17 residues. With 3 bases removed from V and 1 base from J, the gap between germline ends came to 18 bases. CDR3 protein: CASSFGFSANLNYGYTF. The CDR3 nucleotides are TGTGCCAGCAGTTTTGGGTTTTCAGCAAACCTTAACTATGGCTACACCTTC.

The sample holds many counts of this clonotype. J is TRBJ2-3 and V is TRBV7-2; D possibly corresponds to TRBD1 (6 bases). Germline CDR1 and CDR2: SGHTA and FQGNSA. V was cut by 3 bases and J by 2 bases, with 12 bases left in between. The CDR3 runs to 15 residues. CDR3 bases: TGTGCCAGCAGCTTGCGGACAGTCAACACAGATACGCAGTATTTT. Translated: CASSLRTVNTDTQYF.

This clonotype occurred many times. The V call is TRBV5-1, the J call TRBJ2-2; the D gene is possibly TRBD2 (6 bases). From germline, CDR1 is SGHRS and CDR2 YFSETQ. This CDR3 is built from 17 residues. Between the trimmed V and J ends, which lost 0 bases and 0 bases, there was a span of 12 bases. The DNA of the CDR3 is TGCGCCAGCAGCTTGGACGGTACGGGGGCGAACACCGGGGAGCTGTTTTTT. It specifies CASSLDGTGANTGELFF.

V and J are TRBV5-1 and TRBJ2-3; no clear D gene. The germline CDR1 and CDR2 sequences are SGHRS and YFSETQ. Deletions cut 0 bases from V and 0 bases from J, with 8 bases between. This CDR3 spans 15 amino acids. The CDR3 nucleotides are TGCGCCAGCAGCTTGGCAGCAGCGAGCACAGATACGCAGTATTTT. It specifies CASSLAAASTDTQYF. Together with reference TRBV5-1 and TRBJ2-3, the CDR3 gives the full variable domain: KAGVTQTPRYLIKTRGQQVTLSCSPISGHRSVSWYQQTPGQGLQFLFEYFSETQRNKGNFPGRFSGRQFSNSRSEMNVSTLELGDSALYLCASSLAAASTDTQYFGPGTRLTVL.

This clonotype showed up just a few times. The rearrangement links TRBV7-8 to TRBJ1-1; weak D call: TRBD1 (5 bases). V was pared by 5 bases and J by 8 bases, with 15 bases between. This CDR3 region has 13 residues. From germline, CDR1 is SGHVS and CDR2 FQNEAQ. The CDR3, as DNA: TGTGCCAGCAGCCCCGGCCGACAGTTAGAAGCTTTCTTT. This encodes CASSPGRQLEAFF.

In this sample, this clonotype turned up many times. The rearrangement uses TRBV20-1 and TRBJ2-2; 7 bases map to TRBD2. With 5 bases clipped from V and 6 bases from J, the junction kept 15 bases outside the gene matches. In germline, CDR1 is DFQATT, CDR2 SNEGSKA (reference sequence). The CDR3 totals 16 residues. In nucleotides, the CDR3 is TGCAGTGCTTCCTCGCTAGCGGTGGCCAAGGCCGGGGAGCTGTTTTTT. Translation: CSASSLAVAKAGELFF.